One and the same sample provided the 5 T cell receptor beta chains below, sequenced in a study of cytomegalovirus exposure and HLA in healthy donors. The PCR employed 60 Vbeta primers together with 13 Jbeta primers. Only in-frame clones appear in the TCRdb table, and some are missing; sequencing was by immunoSEQ multiplex PCR. The sample table sets out 200,000 to 250,000 clones. Specimen: PBMCs. These receptors came from a girl aged 2 to 9 in good health and CMV-seropositive.

The J gene is TRBJ2-2, the V gene TRBV5-1, with a tentative D call TRBD1 (6 bases). Germline CDR1 and CDR2: SGHRS and YFSETQ. CDR3 length: 11 amino acids. The V gene lost 6 bases and the J gene lost 8 bases, with 8 bases spanning the gap. The CDR3 spells CASNGQGELFF. Written as DNA, the CDR3 is TGCGCCAGCAATGGACAGGGGGAGCTGTTTTTT.

The chain carries TRBV9 and TRBJ1-2; perhaps TRBD1 as D (6 bases). The length of the CDR3 is 13 residues. The ends were cut back, 3 bases at V and 4 bases at J, with 10 bases in the middle. Germline V gene sequence: CDR1 SGDLS, CDR2 YYNGEE. The CDR3 coding sequence is TGTGCCAGCAGCGCCGGACAGATCTATGGCTACACCTTC. It translates to CASSAGQIYGYTF.

The chain recombines TRBV27 with TRBJ1-1; no clear D gene. Trimming took off 5 bases at V and 4 bases at J, with 14 bases between the two ends. The germline gives CDR1 MNHEY, CDR2 SMNVEV (reference sequence). CDR3 length equals 14 residues. The CDR3 DNA is TGTGCCAGCAGTAATGAGGCGATCGGCACTGAAGCTTTCTTT. Its protein is CASSNEAIGTEAFF.

The J gene is TRBJ2-7, the V gene TRBV4-1; 7 nucleotides line up with TRBD2. Germline-derived CDR1 and CDR2 are MGHRA and YSYEKL. V shed 0 bases and J 2 bases; nucleotides not matched to a gene: 4. This CDR3 is built from 15 residues. Here the CDR3 reads CASSQDLAATYEQYF. The CDR3 region has the DNA TGCGCCAGCAGCCAAGATCTAGCGGCAACCTACGAGCAGTACTTC.

The V and J genes are TRBV13 and TRBJ2-7, with 10 bases matching TRBD2. The CDR3 sequence is 14 residues long. Per germline, CDR1 PRHDT and CDR2 FYEKMQ (reference sequence). J lost 6 bases, V lost 5 bases, and 7 bases had no gene match. CDR3 sequence: CASSLGLADGEQYF. The DNA for the CDR3 is TGTGCCAGCAGCCTCGGACTAGCGGATGGCGAGCAGTACTTC.